The entry below describes one T cell receptor beta chain. This specimen belongs to a study of blood T cell repertoires in COVID-19. Study information: Researchers got acute and convalescent COVID-19 samples from the United States, Italy and Spain.

Seattle cases were enrolled at active infection and followed longitudinally. The CDR3 has 15 residues. V dropped 1 base and J dropped 3; count of bases not matched to a gene: 1. Germline V gene lookup returns CDR1 SGHAT and CDR2 FQNNGV. How the authors handled the data: Counts of nucleated cells, estimated from reference gene primer amplification, were obtained. Some clones are missing from TCRdb's copy, which holds only in-frame ones; the method was immunoSEQ multiplex PCR. V, J and clone size reflect that table, while D and trimming were determined from the DNA. Here the sample spans about 370,000 clones, roughly 90% being singletons.

This chain links TRBV11-2 with TRBJ2-7, with 12 bases matching TRBD2. The sequencing input was peripheral blood. The TCR sequence derives from a woman aged 30 to 39 with COVID-19, enrolled during active disease. The CDR3 is CASSLALAGGYEQYF. The CDR3 region has the DNA TGTGCCAGCAGCTTAGCACTAGCGGGGGGCTACGAGCAGTACTTC.